Sequencing of this TCR beta chain was carried out in a study of blood T cell repertoires in COVID-19. About the research overall: Whether acute or convalescent, the COVID-19 samples came from the United States, Italy and Spain.

The CDR3 has 17 residues. Germline CDR1 reads SGHRS; CDR2 reads YFSETQ. V shed 0 bases and J shed 2 bases, with 14 bases lying between them. In the original processing: Amplified reference gene primers provided the basis for estimating nucleated cell counts. Assay: immunoSEQ multiplex PCR; the TCRdb copy retains only in-frame clones and omits some. The V and J calls and clone size were taken over from that table, and D and trimming were inferred from the DNA. The sample holds more than 250,000 clones, around 87% seen once. Membership in each cohort depended on participant-reported clinical history. The recovered donors of Cohort 3 showed two negative PCRs, clearance, or symptom resolution.

The origin of this receptor is a woman aged 25 to 39 who had recovered from COVID-19. Sequenced material: PBMCs or T cells enriched from blood (not recorded which). The rearrangement links TRBV5-1 to TRBJ2-2, with a tentative D call TRBD2 (5 bases). This CDR3 reads CASSLGFRTVNTGELFF. The CDR3 DNA sequence: TGCGCCAGCAGCTTGGGGTTTAGGACTGTAAACACCGGGGAGCTGTTTTTT. Full variable domain (missing parts from reference TRBV5-1 and TRBJ2-2): KAGVTQTPRYLIKTRGQQVTLSCSPISGHRSVSWYQQTPGQGLQFLFEYFSETQRNKGNFPGRFSGRQFSNSRSEMNVSTLELGDSALYLCASSLGFRTVNTGELFFGEGSRLTVL.